This T cell receptor (beta chain) was obtained from a study of early T cells in non-severe SARS-CoV-2 infection. A single record per CDR3 protein comes from TCRdb applying MiXCR to the 5' RACE reads. The sample shows 50,000 to 55,000 distinct CDR3 sequences, approximately 8.5% of them seen only once. The CDR3 sequence is 16 residues long. The V gene end was trimmed by 1 base and the J gene end by 6 bases; junction bases not matched to a gene: 6. CDR1 is SGHVS and CDR2 is FQNEAQ in the germline V gene. The sequenced sample consisted of whole blood. This clonotype was obtained from an adult who was a healthcare worker with PCR-confirmed SARS-CoV-2 infection or an uninfected control (not recorded which). The gene calls are TRBV7-8 and TRBJ1-4; 9 nucleotides align to TRBD1. The CDR3 reads CASSLVGQGGDEKLFF. CDR3 in DNA: TGTGCCAGCAGCTTAGTGGGACAGGGCGGGGATGAAAAACTGTTTTTT.